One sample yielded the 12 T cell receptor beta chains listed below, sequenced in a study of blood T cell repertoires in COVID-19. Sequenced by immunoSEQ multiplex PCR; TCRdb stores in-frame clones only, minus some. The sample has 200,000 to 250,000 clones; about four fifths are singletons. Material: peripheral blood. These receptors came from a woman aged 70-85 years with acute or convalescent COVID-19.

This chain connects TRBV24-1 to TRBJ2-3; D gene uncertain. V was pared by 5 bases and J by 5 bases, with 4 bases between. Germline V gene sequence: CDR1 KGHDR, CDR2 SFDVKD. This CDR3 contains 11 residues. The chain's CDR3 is CATSGGDTQYF. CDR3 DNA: TGTGCCACCAGTGGCGGAGATACGCAGTATTTT.

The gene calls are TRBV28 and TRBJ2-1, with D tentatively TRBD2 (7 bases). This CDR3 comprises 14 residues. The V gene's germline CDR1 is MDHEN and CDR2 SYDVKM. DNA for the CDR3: TGTGCTTGGGGGGGCGGGGGCCCCTACAATGAGCAGTTCTTC. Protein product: CAWGGGGPYNEQFF.

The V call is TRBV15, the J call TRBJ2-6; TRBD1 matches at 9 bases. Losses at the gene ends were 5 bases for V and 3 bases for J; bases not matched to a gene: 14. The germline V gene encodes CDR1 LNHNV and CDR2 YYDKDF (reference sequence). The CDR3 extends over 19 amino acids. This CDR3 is CATSGWTGVGPSGANVLTF. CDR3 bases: TGTGCCACCAGCGGATGGACAGGGGTGGGACCGAGTGGGGCCAACGTCCTGACTTTC.

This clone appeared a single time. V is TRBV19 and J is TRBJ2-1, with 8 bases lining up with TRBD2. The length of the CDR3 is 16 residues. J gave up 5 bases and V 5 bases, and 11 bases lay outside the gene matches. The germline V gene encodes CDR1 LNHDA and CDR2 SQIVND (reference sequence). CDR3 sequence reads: CASSASGTRGHNEQFF. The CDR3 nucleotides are TGTGCCAGTAGTGCCTCCGGGACTAGGGGTCACAATGAGCAGTTCTTC.

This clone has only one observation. The CDR3 DNA is TGTGCCAGCAGCTTATACGGGACAGGGGTCTACGAGCAGTACTTC. Its protein is CASSLYGTGVYEQYF. This chain connects TRBV11-2 to TRBJ2-7; 10 bases fit TRBD1. The CDR3 totals 15 residues. J was trimmed by 3 bases and V by 2 bases; bases with no gene match: 4. Looked up from germline, CDR1 is SGHAT and CDR2 is FQNNGV.

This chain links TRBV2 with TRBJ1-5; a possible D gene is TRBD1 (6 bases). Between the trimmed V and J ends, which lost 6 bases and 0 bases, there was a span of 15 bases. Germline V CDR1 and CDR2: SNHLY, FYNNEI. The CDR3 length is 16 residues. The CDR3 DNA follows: TGTGCCAGCAGGCCCTCGACAGGTCTTAGCAATCAGCCCCAGCATTTT. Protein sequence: CASRPSTGLSNQPQHF.

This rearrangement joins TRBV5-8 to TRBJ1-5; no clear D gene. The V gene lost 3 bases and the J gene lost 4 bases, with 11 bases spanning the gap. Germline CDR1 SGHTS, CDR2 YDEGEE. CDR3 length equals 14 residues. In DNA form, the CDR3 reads TGTGCCAGCAGCTGGGGAGCAGGAAATCAGCCCCAGCATTTT. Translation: CASSWGAGNQPQHF.

In DNA, the CDR3 is TGTGCCAGCAGTTCGACAGGGAATGGAAACACCATATATTTT. Amino acids: CASSSTGNGNTIYF. The V call is TRBV28, the J call TRBJ1-3; 7 bases are a match to TRBD1. There are 14 residues in the CDR3. After removal of 4 bases from V and 3 bases from J, the junction contained 3 bases not matched to a gene. Germline-derived CDR1 and CDR2 are MDHEN and SYDVKM.

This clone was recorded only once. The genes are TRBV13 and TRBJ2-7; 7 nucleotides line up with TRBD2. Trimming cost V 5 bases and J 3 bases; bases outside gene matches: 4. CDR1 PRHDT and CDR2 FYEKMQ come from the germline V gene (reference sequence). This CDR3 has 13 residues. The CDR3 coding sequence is TGTGCCAGCAGCGGCCGGACTAGCTACGAGCAGTACTTC. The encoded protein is CASSGRTSYEQYF. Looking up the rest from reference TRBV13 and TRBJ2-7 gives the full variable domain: AAGVIQSPRHLIKEKRETATLKCYPIPRHDTVYWYQQGPGQDPQFLISFYEKMQSDKGSIPDRFSAQQFSDYHSELNMSSLELGDSALYFCASSGRTSYEQYFGPGTRLTVT.

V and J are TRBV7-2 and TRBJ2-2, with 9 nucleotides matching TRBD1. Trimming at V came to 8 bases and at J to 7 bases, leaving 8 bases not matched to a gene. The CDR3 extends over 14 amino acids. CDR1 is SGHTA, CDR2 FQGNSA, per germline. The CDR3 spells CASGGQGHIGELFF. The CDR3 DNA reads TGTGCCAGCGGAGGACAGGGGCACATCGGGGAGCTGTTTTTT.

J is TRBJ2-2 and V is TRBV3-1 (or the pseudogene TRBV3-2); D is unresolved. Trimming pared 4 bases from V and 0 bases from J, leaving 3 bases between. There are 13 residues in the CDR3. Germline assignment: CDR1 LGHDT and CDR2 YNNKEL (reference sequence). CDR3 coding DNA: TGTGCCAGCAGCCTTACGAACACCGGGGAGCTGTTTTTT. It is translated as CASSLTNTGELFF.

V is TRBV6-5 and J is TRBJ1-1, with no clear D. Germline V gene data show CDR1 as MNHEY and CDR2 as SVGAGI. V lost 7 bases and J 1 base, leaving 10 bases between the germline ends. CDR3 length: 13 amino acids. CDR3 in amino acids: CASTLQRNTEAFF. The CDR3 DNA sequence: TGTGCCAGCACTCTACAGAGGAACACTGAAGCTTTCTTT.